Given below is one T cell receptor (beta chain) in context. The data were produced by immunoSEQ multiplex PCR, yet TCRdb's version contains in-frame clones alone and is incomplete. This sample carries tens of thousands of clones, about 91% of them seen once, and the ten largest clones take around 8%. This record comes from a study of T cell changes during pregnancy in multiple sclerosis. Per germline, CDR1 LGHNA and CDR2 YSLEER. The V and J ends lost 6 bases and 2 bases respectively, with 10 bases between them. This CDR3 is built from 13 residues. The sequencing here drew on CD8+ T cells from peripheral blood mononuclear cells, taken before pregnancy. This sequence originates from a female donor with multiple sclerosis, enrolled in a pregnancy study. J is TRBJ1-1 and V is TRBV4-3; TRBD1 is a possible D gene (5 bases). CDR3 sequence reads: CASREGLNTEAFF. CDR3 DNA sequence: TGCGCCAGCAGGGAGGGGCTAAACACTGAAGCTTTCTTT.